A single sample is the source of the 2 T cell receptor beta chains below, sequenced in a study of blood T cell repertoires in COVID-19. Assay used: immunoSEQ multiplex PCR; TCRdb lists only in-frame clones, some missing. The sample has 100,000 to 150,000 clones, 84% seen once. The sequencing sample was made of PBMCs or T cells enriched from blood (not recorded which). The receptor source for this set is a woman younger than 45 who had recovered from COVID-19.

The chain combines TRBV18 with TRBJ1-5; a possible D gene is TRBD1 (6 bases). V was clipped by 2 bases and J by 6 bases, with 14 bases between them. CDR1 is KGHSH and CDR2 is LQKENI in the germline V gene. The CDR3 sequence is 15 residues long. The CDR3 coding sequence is TGTGCCAGCTCACCAATCGGGGGGCGCGGTCAGCCCCAGCATTTT. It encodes CASSPIGGRGQPQHF.

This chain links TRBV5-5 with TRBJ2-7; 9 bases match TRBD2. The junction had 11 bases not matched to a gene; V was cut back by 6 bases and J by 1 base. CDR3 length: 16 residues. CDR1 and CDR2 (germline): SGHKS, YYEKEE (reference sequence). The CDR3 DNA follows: TGTGCCAGCACCCCATTGCCAGCGGGAGGTTCCTACGAGCAGTACTTC. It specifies CASTPLPAGGSYEQYF.